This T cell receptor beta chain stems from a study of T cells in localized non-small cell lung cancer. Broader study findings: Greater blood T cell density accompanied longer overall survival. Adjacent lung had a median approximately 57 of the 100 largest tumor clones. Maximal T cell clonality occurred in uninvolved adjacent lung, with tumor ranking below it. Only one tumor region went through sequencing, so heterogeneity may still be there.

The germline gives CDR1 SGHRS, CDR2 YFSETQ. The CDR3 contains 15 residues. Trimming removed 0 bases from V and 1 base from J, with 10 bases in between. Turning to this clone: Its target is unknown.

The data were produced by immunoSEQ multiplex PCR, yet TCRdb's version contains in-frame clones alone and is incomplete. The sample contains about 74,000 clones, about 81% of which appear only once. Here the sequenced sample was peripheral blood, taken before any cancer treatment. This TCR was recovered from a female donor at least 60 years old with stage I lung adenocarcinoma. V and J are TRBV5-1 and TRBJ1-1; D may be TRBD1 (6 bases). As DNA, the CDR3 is TGCGCCAGCAGCTTGGCGGGCAGGGGGAACACTGAAGCTTTCTTT. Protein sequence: CASSLAGRGNTEAFF.